The clone carrying this T cell receptor beta chain was picked up a small number of times. This sample was taken from a study of human T cells and chemical hapten exposure. The CDR3 sequence is 12 residues long. Germline V gene data show CDR1 as MGHRA and CDR2 as YSYEKL. V shed 4 bases and J shed 7 bases, with 8 bases lying between them. One entry per CDR3 protein, called by TCRdb with MiXCR from the RACE reads. The sample holds some 120,000 distinct CDR3 sequences, about 12% seen once. As for time point: patch test 1, 2 weeks after DPC sensitization. The treatment here: therapeutic diphenylcyclopropenone sensitization with weekly scalp DPC.

The rearrangement links TRBV4-1 to TRBJ2-1; weak D call: TRBD2 (6 bases). The sequencing used whole blood, collected in connection with sensitization to the hapten diphenylcyclopropenone (DPC). The receptor was isolated from a woman between 45 and 60 years old with alopecia areata. Some clones in this sample may be carry-over from other donors' samples. CDR3 bases: TGCGCCAGCAGCCTCAGCGGGAATGAGCAGTTCTTC. Translating it yields CASSLSGNEQFF.